This TCR beta chain appears in the sequencing data of a study of read filtering for tumor transcriptome and immune sequencing. For the study at large: Among patients, 17 to 20 were male and more than 11 female, aged roughly 45 to 80 (mean around 66). Study findings and constraints: This fraction held mixed bone marrow immune cells after CD138-negative sorting. About 81.9% of IR-seq clonotypes had a single read, yet these held approximately 4% of reads. Without single-read clonotypes, shared clonotype proportions correlated more between IR-seq and RNA-seq.

CDR3 length equals 15 residues. V lost 3 bases, J lost 0 bases, and 11 bases lay in between. CDR1 MDHEN and CDR2 SYDVKM come from the germline V gene. Ten or more counts support this clonotype. Antigen specificity is unknown. This library used roughly 370 ng RNA and molecular barcoded adaptors spanning alpha/delta and beta/gamma chains. TCRdb processed the reads anew with MiXCR; each CDR3 protein has one entry. The sample lists tens of thousands of distinct CDR3 sequences, 20% occurring once. The sequence came from a donor over 35 with multiple myeloma. Sequences were obtained from a population of CD138-negative cells sorted from bone marrow. This chain joins TRBV28 and TRBJ2-5, with D possibly matching TRBD1 (6 bases). The CDR3 region is CASSFRRGYQETQYF. For the CDR3, the DNA is TGTGCCAGCAGTTTCCGCAGGGGATACCAAGAGACCCAGTACTTC. Full variable domain (rest looked up from reference TRBV28 and TRBJ2-5): DVKVTQSSRYLVKRTGEKVFLECVQDMDHENMFWYRQDPGLGLRLIYFSYDVKMKEKGDIPEGYSVSREKKERFSLILESASTNQTSMYLCASSFRRGYQETQYFGPGTRLLVL.